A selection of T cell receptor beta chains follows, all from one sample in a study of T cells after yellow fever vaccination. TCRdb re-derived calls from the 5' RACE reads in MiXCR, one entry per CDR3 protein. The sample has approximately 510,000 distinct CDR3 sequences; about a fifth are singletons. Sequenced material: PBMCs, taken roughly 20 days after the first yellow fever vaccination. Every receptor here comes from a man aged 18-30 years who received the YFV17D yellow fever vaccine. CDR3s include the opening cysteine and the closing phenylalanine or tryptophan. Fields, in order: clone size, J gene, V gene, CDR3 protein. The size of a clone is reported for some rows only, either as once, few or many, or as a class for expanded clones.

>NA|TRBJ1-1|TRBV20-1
CSARPGTVVEAFF
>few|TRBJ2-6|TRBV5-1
CASNNGASGANVLTF
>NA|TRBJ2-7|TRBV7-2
CASSFLSEAYEQYF
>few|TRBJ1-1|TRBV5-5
CASSLAYRQLNTEAFF
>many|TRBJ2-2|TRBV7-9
CASSPRTRELFF
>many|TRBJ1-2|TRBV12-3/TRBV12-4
CASSFGGGYTF
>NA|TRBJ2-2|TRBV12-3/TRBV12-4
CASSQWGAAGELFF
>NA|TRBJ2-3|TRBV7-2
CASARPGGIPDTQYF
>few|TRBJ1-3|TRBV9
CASSVDGAANTIYF
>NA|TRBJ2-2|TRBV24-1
CATSDRSGGLTGELFF
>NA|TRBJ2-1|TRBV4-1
CASSSGFPDSYNEQFF
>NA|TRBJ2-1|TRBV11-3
CASSLRAGGRLSEQFF
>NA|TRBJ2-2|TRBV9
CASSVDVHSTGELFF
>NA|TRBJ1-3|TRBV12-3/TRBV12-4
CASKKNRGLQGNTIYF
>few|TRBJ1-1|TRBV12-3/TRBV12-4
CASSFAGTGGYTEAFF
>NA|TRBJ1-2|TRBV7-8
CASSISVRDYGYTF